The sequence of this TCR beta chain was determined in a study of PD-1 blockade in classical Hodgkin lymphoma. The V and J ends lost 7 bases and 9 bases respectively, with 19 bases between them. Germline V CDR1 and CDR2: MNHNS, SASEGT. CDR3 length equals 14 residues. The assay was immunoSEQ multiplex PCR, and TCRdb's table has in-frame clones only and misses some. The repertoire consists of roughly 14,000 clones, with approximately 60% occurring once and the leading ten covering approximately 11%. In every patient, relapse followed autologous stem cell transplantation, while exposure to brentuximab vedotin differed. This clone came up once.

Sequencing was performed on peripheral blood mononuclear cells (PBMCs), taken at baseline. The TCR originated in a human donor with classical Hodgkin lymphoma. The V and J genes are TRBV6-1 and TRBJ2-1; tentatively, D is TRBD2 (5 bases). The CDR3 spells CASNPSYGRAEQFF. CDR3 bases: TGTGCCAGCAACCCAAGCTATGGGAGAGCTGAGCAGTTCTTC.